The 14 T cell receptor beta chains listed next were all sequenced from one sample in a study of tumor-infiltrating lymphocytes in primary liver carcinoma. RNA was extracted from whole blood without cell sorting, alongside germline DNA. TCR beta cDNA was made from around 460 ng total RNA with a constant-region primer. A slightly modified ARM-PCR protocol with three nested multiplex PCR rounds produced these TCR beta libraries. The study ran its first two PCR rounds for 9 to 10 cycles each, using TRBV1-TRBV30 forward primers and a C-beta reverse primer. From the multiplex PCR reads, TCRdb called clonotypes with MiXCR, one entry per CDR3 protein. The sample records approximately 330,000 distinct CDR3 sequences, approximately 64% being singletons. Sequencing was carried out using peripheral blood. Source of these receptors: a middle-aged man with primary liver carcinoma and hepatitis B virus infection.

Concerning this clonotype: A read error may produce the germline difference seen at one junction end. The V call is TRBV12-3 or TRBV12-4, the J call TRBJ2-7; perhaps TRBD2 as D (5 bases). This CDR3 has 13 amino acids. In DNA, the CDR3 is TGTGCCAGCAGTCAGAGGGCCTCCTACGAGCATTACTTC. Encoded protein: CASSQRASYEHYF.

Points on this clonotype: At one boundary the junction diverges from the germline segment, which might be a read error. The chain links TRBV11-2 to TRBJ2-3; D is perhaps TRBD2 (5 bases). The CDR3 is 15 amino acids. Germline assignment: CDR1 SGHAT and CDR2 FQNNGV. CDR3 residues: CVSSWETWFTDTQYF. DNA of the CDR3: TGTGTCAGCAGCTGGGAGACATGGTTCACAGATACGCAGTATTTT.

This clonotype has at least ten counts. The chain has TRBV28 and TRBJ2-5; 7 nucleotides line up with TRBD1. CDR1 and CDR2 from the germline V gene are MDHEN and SYDVKM. Unmatched junction bases numbered 7, after V lost 6 bases and J lost 6 bases. CDR3 length: 13 amino acids. The CDR3 region has the DNA TGTGCCAGCAGACGGACAGGCGGGCAGACCCAGTACTTC. Amino acid sequence: CASRRTGGQTQYF.

As regards this clonotype: The CDR3 ends on some other residue instead of the conserved phenylalanine or tryptophan, so this is likely a read error. The V call is TRBV4-1, the J call TRBJ2-1; D gene ambiguous. The germline V gene has CDR1 MGHRA and CDR2 YSYEKL. The CDR3 runs 13 residues. CDR3 loop: CTSSQTSFDEQFC. The CDR3, as DNA: TGCACCAGCAGCCAAACCTCCTTCGATGAGCAGTTCTGC.

This clonotype came up many times. This chain uses TRBV12-5 with TRBJ1-3; D gene unclear. V was pared by 4 bases and J by 6 bases, with 10 bases between. The V gene's germline CDR1 is LGHNT and CDR2 FRNRAP. This CDR3 comprises 13 residues. In DNA form, the CDR3 reads TGTGCTAGTGGTTCCGGGCCCCCAAACACCATATATTTT. Residues: CASGSGPPNTIYF.

This clonotype was seen repeatedly, ten times or more. The CDR3 DNA reads TGTGCCAGCAGTTATCAAGGACAGCCCCAGCATTTT. This sequence encodes CASSYQGQPQHF. The V gene is TRBV6-2 or TRBV6-3, the J gene TRBJ1-5; D not certain. The germline V gene has CDR1 MNHEY and CDR2 SVGEGT. The CDR3 is 12 amino acids. The V and J ends lost 3 bases and 7 bases respectively, with 7 bases between them.

This clonotype was detected only a few times. This rearrangement joins TRBV4-1 to TRBJ1-4; 7 nucleotides agree with TRBD1. The germline V gene has CDR1 MGHRA and CDR2 YSYEKL. V lost 3 bases and J lost 4; bases outside the gene matches: 5. The CDR3 covers 15 residues. The CDR3 DNA reads TGCGCCAGCAGCCACGACAGGGTCTATAATGAAAAACTGTTTTTT. Its protein is CASSHDRVYNEKLFF.

This clonotype was observed a handful of times. V and J are TRBV6-5 and TRBJ2-7; D remains unclear. From germline, CDR1 is MNHEY and CDR2 SVGAGI. Trimming took 9 bases from V and 0 from J, leaving 12 bases between them. This CDR3 contains 13 residues. CDR3 sequence (DNA): TGTGCCAGTTCAGAGCCGGCCTCCTACGAGCAGTACTTC. It codes for CASSEPASYEQYF.

The genes are TRBV4-1 and TRBJ2-1; perhaps TRBD2 as D (5 bases). CDR1 and CDR2 (germline): MGHRA, YSYEKL. Trimming took 1 base from V and 10 from J, leaving 17 bases between them. The CDR3 extends over 15 amino acids. The CDR3 nucleotides are TGCGCCAGCAGCCAAGTTGGCGGGTATGGAGACGAGCAGTTCTTC. It codes for CASSQVGGYGDEQFF.

Of note for this clonotype: This may be a read error, as it is one base from a much larger clone. The CDR3 region has the DNA TGTGCCAGCCTGAGGCTCCCTGAAGGCAATCAGCCCCAGCATTTT. This gives the protein CASLRLPEGNQPQHF. The rearrangement joins TRBV6-1 to TRBJ1-5, with D unresolved. V lost 8 bases to trimming and J lost 2 bases, with 16 bases between them. Germline loops: CDR1 MNHNS, CDR2 SASEGT. The CDR3 extends over 15 amino acids.

This clonotype was seen many times. J is TRBJ2-5 and V is TRBV11-2, with 12 bases that match TRBD2. Trimming took 1 base from V and 5 from J; bases not matched to a gene: 8. This CDR3 is built from 17 residues. Germline CDR1 is SGHAT and CDR2 is FQNNGV. CDR3 sequence reads: CASSLGRLAGGGETQYF. The CDR3 DNA reads TGTGCCAGCAGCTTAGGGAGGCTAGCGGGAGGGGGGGAGACCCAGTACTTC.

Note on this clonotype: A much larger clone differs by one base, so this may be a read error. As DNA, the CDR3 is TGTGCCGGCAGTTTAAACCAGGGTAATCCCACTGAAGCTTTCTTT. The encoded protein is CAGSLNQGNPTEAFF. V usage is TRBV6-6 and J usage is TRBJ1-1; D perhaps matches TRBD1 (5 bases). The germline V gene has CDR1 MNHNY and CDR2 SVGAGI (reference sequence). The CDR3 runs 15 residues.

The sample holds a few counts of this clonotype. This rearrangement joins TRBV5-6 to TRBJ1-4, with 7 bases matching TRBD1. CDR1 and CDR2 from the germline V gene are SGHDT and YYEEEE. V gave up 3 bases and J gave up 4 bases; unmatched junction bases: 6. The CDR3 contains 15 residues. CDR3 nucleotides: TGTGCCAGCAGCTACGAGGGGGCATATAATGAAAAACTGTTTTTT. It translates to CASSYEGAYNEKLFF.

This clonotype has a handful of counts. The V gene is TRBV4-3, the J gene TRBJ2-7; D perhaps matches TRBD1 (5 bases). Trimming pared 2 bases from V and 1 base from J, leaving 9 bases between. The CDR3 consists of 14 residues. Germline V gene lookup returns CDR1 LGHNA and CDR2 YSLEER. The CDR3 loop reads CASSQRQSSYEQYF. CDR3 in DNA: TGCGCCAGCAGCCAACGACAGTCATCCTACGAGCAGTACTTC.